What follows are 5 T cell receptor beta chains derived from one specimen sequenced in a study of T cells in Graves' hyperthyroidism and ophthalmopathy. Researchers amplified the TCR beta CDR3 regions from RNA transcripts. TCR CDR3 underwent first-round RT-PCR with the HTBI primer set. Using its own MiXCR run on the multiplex PCR reads, TCRdb lists one record per CDR3 protein. This repertoire shows more than 350,000 distinct CDR3 sequences, 15% found once; its top ten account for roughly a fifth. The sample was blood. These receptors originate from a woman aged 60 to 75 with Graves' ophthalmopathy.

Many counts were recorded for this clonotype. The CDR3 DNA reads as TGCGCCAGCAATCGAGCGGCTAGCACAGATACGCAGTATTTT. Protein product: CASNRAASTDTQYF. The genes are TRBV10-2 and TRBJ2-3; maybe TRBD2 (5 bases). The CDR3 runs to 14 residues. Per germline, CDR1 WSHSY and CDR2 SAAADI. The ends were cut back, 7 bases at V and 0 bases at J, with 11 bases in the middle.

This clonotype was found many times. The chain links TRBV12-3 or TRBV12-4 to TRBJ2-1; the D gene is possibly TRBD1 (5 bases). V was pared by 6 bases and J by 6 bases, with 15 bases between. The CDR3 is 14 residues long. CDR3 protein: CASSPWTQGNEQFF. CDR3 nucleotides: TGTGCCAGCAGCCCCTGGACCCAGGGCAATGAGCAGTTCTTC.

The chain joins TRBV19 to TRBJ1-5; the match to TRBD1 covers 8 bases. Germline CDR1 and CDR2: LNHDA and SQIVND (reference sequence). The CDR3 has 16 amino acids. Unmatched junction bases numbered 4, after V lost 2 bases and J lost 1 base. The DNA of the CDR3 is TGTGCCAGTAGTATATGGCAGGGGGCGAGCAATCAGCCCCAGCATTTT. Its translation is CASSIWQGASNQPQHF.

A single count supports this clonotype. This chain links TRBV20-1 with TRBJ2-2; TRBD1 agrees at 9 bases. The CDR3 consists of 15 residues. Trimming at V came to 6 bases and at J to 1 base, leaving 6 bases not matched to a gene. Germline values: CDR1 DFQATT, CDR2 SNEGSKA (reference sequence). The CDR3 nucleotides read TGCAGTGCCCCAGACAGGGGGAAGAACACCGGGGAGCTGTTTTTT. Protein sequence: CSAPDRGKNTGELFF.

This clonotype was recorded at least ten times. The chain carries TRBV13 and TRBJ2-1; D is uncertain. The V and J ends lost 4 bases and 1 base respectively, with 11 bases between them. CDR1 and CDR2 (germline): PRHDT, FYEKMQ (reference sequence). There are 15 residues in the CDR3. CDR3 sequence: CASSSQQISYNEQFF. Written as DNA, the CDR3 is TGTGCCAGCAGCTCACAGCAGATTTCCTACAATGAGCAGTTCTTC.